These T cell receptor beta chains were read from a single sample in a study of blood T cell repertoires in COVID-19. This table comes from immunoSEQ multiplex PCR, and its TCRdb copy is limited to in-frame clones, with some not included. The sample holds around 150,000 clones, about 90% seen once. Sample: peripheral blood. The receptor set was obtained from a man between 25 and 39 years old with COVID-19, enrolled during active disease. CDR3s include the opening cysteine and the closing phenylalanine or tryptophan. The D gene is left open where the match is weak. Only some rows state a clone size, as once, few, many or a class for expanded clones.

TRBD1,-,TRBV6-5,TRBJ1-2,TGTGCCAGCAGACAACCCTTCAGGGGGCTAGGAGGCTACACCTTC,CASRQPFRGLGGYTF
-,-,TRBV7-7,TRBJ2-7,TGTGCCAGCAGCCCCACTCGACTCTCCGAGCAGTACTTC,CASSPTRLSEQYF
-,-,TRBV10-1,TRBJ1-2,TGCGCCAGCAGTGCTGTATGTGGCTACACCTTC,CASSAVCGYTF
-,-,TRBV9,TRBJ2-3,TGTGCCAGCAGCCAGACCCCAAGGGGCGGAACCACAGATACGCAGTATTTT,CASSQTPRGGTTDTQYF
TRBD1,once,TRBV5-4,TRBJ2-7,TGTGCCAGCAGACAGGACAGGGCCGTTCCCTACGAGCAGTACTTC,CASRQDRAVPYEQYF
-,-,TRBV30,TRBJ1-4,TGTGCCTGGAGTGTAAGAGGGGGGGGAAAACTGTTTTTT,CAWSVRGGGKLFF
TRBD2,once,TRBV6-6,TRBJ2-1,TGTGCCACCCTGATCGGGGGAGGGTCCAATGAGCAGTTCTTC,CATLIGGGSNEQFF
-,-,TRBV30,TRBJ2-7,TGTGCCTGGAGTGACACAGGGCCCTACGAGCAGTACTTC,CAWSDTGPYEQYF
-,few,TRBV6-6,TRBJ1-2,TGTGCCAGCAGTTACGTTAACTCGGACTATGGCTACACCTTC,CASSYVNSDYGYTF
-,-,TRBV7-9,TRBJ2-6,TGTGCCAGCAGCGTGACCGGGATGTCTCGCTCTGGGGCCAACGTCCTGACTTTC,CASSVTGMSRSGANVLTF
-,-,TRBV4-1,TRBJ1-3,TGCGCCAGCAGCCAAGGGGAGGACCGGGACTACGGAAACACCATATATTTT,CASSQGEDRDYGNTIYF
-,-,TRBV25-1,TRBJ2-1,TGTGCCAGCAGTGTGTTGGGGGCCCCAAGCTCCTACAATGAGCAGTTCTTC,CASSVLGAPSSYNEQFF
-,-,TRBV20-1,TRBJ2-5,TGCAGTGCTAGTTTTTTTCCGGTTCAAGAGACCCAGTACTTC,CSASFFPVQETQYF
TRBD2,-,TRBV6-4,TRBJ2-5,TGTGCCAGCAGTGAACTGGATTTGCGGGAGGTCTGTGAGACCCAGTACTTC,CASSELDLREVCETQYF
-,-,TRBV5-1,TRBJ2-3,TGCGCCAGCAGCTGGGCACACGACCCAAGCACAGATACGCAGTATTTT,CASSWAHDPSTDTQYF
-,-,TRBV6-5,TRBJ2-7,TGTGCCAGCAGTCCTGCCTGGGGCGGAGCCTACGAGCAGTACTTC,CASSPAWGGAYEQYF
-,-,TRBV7-3,TRBJ1-1,TGTGCCAGCAGCTTATCAGGGCGAGCTTTCTTT,CASSLSGRAFF
-,once,TRBV5-1,TRBJ2-1,TGCGCCAGCAGCTTGACTAGCCCGAGCTCCTACAATGAGCAGTTCTTC,CASSLTSPSSYNEQFF
-,-,TRBV29-1,TRBJ1-2,TGCAGCGTTGGAGCGAGAAACGAGGCCTATGGCTACACCTTC,CSVGARNEAYGYTF
TRBD1,-,TRBV14,TRBJ1-2,TGTGCCAGCAGCCAAGGGGGACAGGGTCTTACCTATGGCTACACCTTC,CASSQGGQGLTYGYTF
-,-,TRBV3-1/TRBV3-2,TRBJ1-5,TGTGCCAGCAGCCAAGATCCGGGGCCCCTAGCGGGTCAGCCCCAGCATTTT,CASSQDPGPLAGQPQHF
TRBD2,-,TRBV19,TRBJ2-1,TGTGCCAGTAGTAGTACCAACGGGGGACTAGTTGGCAATGAGCAGTTCTTC,CASSSTNGGLVGNEQFF
-,once,TRBV15,TRBJ1-6,TGTGCCACCAGCAGAATGGGGGCCCACTATAATTCACCCCTCCACTTT,CATSRMGAHYNSPLHF
-,-,TRBV5-6,TRBJ1-1,TGTGCCAGCAGCTGGGCCTTGAACACTGAAGCTTTCTTT,CASSWALNTEAFF
TRBD1,-,TRBV6-6,TRBJ2-7,TGTGCCAGCAACCAGGGACAGGGCACCTACGAGCAGTACTTC,CASNQGQGTYEQYF
TRBD2,-,TRBV9,TRBJ2-3,TGTGCCAGCAGCGTAGAGGGTAGCGGGGGAAAAGATACGCAGTATTTT,CASSVEGSGGKDTQYF
-,-,TRBV18,TRBJ2-7,TGTGCCAGCTCACCACGAGGGGGTACGAAGCCCTACGAGCAGTACTTC,CASSPRGGTKPYEQYF